This T cell receptor beta chain was sequenced in a study of Graves' ophthalmopathy and Graves' hyperthyroidism (dated by TCRdb to the late 2010s). As for the study more broadly: Peripheral blood was collected at initial diagnosis, before any treatment. TCR beta repertoire signatures were used to distinguish Graves' ophthalmopathy from Graves' hyperthyroidism and to predict progression to ophthalmopathy. To explore V-J signatures distinguishing ophthalmopathy from hyperthyroidism, a discovery set of around 100 patients (roughly 45 ophthalmopathy, about 57 stable hyperthyroidism) was enrolled. In total, over 130 blood samples were TCR-sequenced: approximately 42 ophthalmopathy, approximately 75 hyperthyroidism and about 17 hyperthyroidism-to-ophthalmopathy patients. An independent validation cohort comprised around 20 hyperthyroidism patients and roughly 15 patients who later progressed from hyperthyroidism to ophthalmopathy. Once sampling was done, hyperthyroidism patients were given methimazole at a starting dose of 30 mg daily, while ophthalmopathy patients were given high-dose intravenous methylprednisolone. For training and testing, the 80 to 100 patients in the discovery cohort were randomly divided in a 7:3 ratio. T-cell repertoires of thyroid tissue and blood were compared in a handful of hyperthyroidism patients.

TCR beta CDR3 regions were amplified from RNA transcripts for repertoire sequencing. HTBI primers and the Qiagen OneStep RT-PCR kit were used in a first-round RT-PCR, which was followed by a second-round multiplex PCR, size selection and purification. Libraries were sequenced paired-end with 100 bp reads on an Illumina HiSeq2000. As for the authors' bioinformatics: SOAPnuke was used to process the reads, throwing out any read that had adapters, had uncalled bases, had a mean Phred below 15, or lacked an exact constant-primer or identifier match. COPE v1.2.5 was used to merge the high-quality paired reads. Each unique nucleotide sequence was treated as a clonotype, and MiTCR v1.1 was used to align the clonotypes to the IMGT TRB V, D and J references. The analysis was limited to V-J combinations with a frequency above 0.0001, which together covered more than 99% of repertoires. A TCR clonal expansion and chaos score per V-J combination was defined as the ratio of F50 clonal expansion to chaos observed in the TCRdist matrix. Welch's t-statistics and random forest were used to reduce features to 13 V-J combinations, which were fed into a naive Bayes classifier. The similarity between thyroid and blood repertoires was quantified using the Morisita-Horn index. The raw public data were reprocessed by TCRdb itself: fastp quality trimming at Q25, MiXCR clonotype calling, in-frame beta chains only. CDR3 protein sequences are deduplicated, and each keeps its most common genes and DNA. The V and J calls here are based on TCRdb, not the publication. For this sample the table gives 170,000 or so distinct CDR3 sequences, of which more than 30% were detected only once. In total, the top ten clones hold 4.5% to 6% of the sample.

Reading the germline V gene gives CDR1 SNHLY and CDR2 FYNNEI. The CDR3 starts with the cysteine, ends with the phenylalanine, and has 14 residues. The read is trimmed to its CDR3 DNA, 42 bases read in frame from base 1. V and J are truncated by 4 bases and 6 bases respectively, leaving an intervening sequence of 16 bases. This clonotype was seen repeatedly, ten times or more. The antigen this receptor binds is unknown. No base quality information exists; no much larger clone differs at one position. Ophthalmopathy patients were characterized by moderately to severely active disease, a Clinical Activity Score of at least 3, a NOSPECS grade of at least 4, and a disease duration under 3 months. Patients with other autoimmune diseases, uncontrolled infections, pregnancy or lactation were excluded. Clinical symptoms, serum thyroxine, TRAb, thyroid ultrasound and orbital computed tomography formed the basis of the diagnosis. Using Ficoll-Paque density gradient centrifugation, PBMCs were isolated from 9.5 to 10 ml of fresh peripheral blood. Trizol reagent was used to extract the total RNA, and its quality was then checked on an Agilent 2100 Bioanalyzer.

What the research found in general, with its limitations: In cross-validation, the 13-signature model distinguished ophthalmopathy from stable hyperthyroidism with about 87% sensitivity and around 82% specificity, and in the test set the corresponding values were roughly 80% and 75%. In validation, the model predicted ophthalmopathy progression with about 70% sensitivity and approximately 75% specificity; roughly 12 predicted patients were CT-confirmed with GO in a median of approximately six months. No statistical method was used to predetermine the sample size, and group allocation was not hidden from the investigators. Most expanded thyroid clonotypes with frequency above 0.001 were also detected in blood, suggesting blood repertoires may reflect the thyroid immune response.

Sequencing was carried out using peripheral blood. This receptor chain uses TRBV2 and TRBJ2-7; the D gene is not confidently resolved. The receptor comes from a woman aged 40 to 50 with Graves' ophthalmopathy. Donor details come from another sample of the same person, matched by shared clones. DNA sequence: TGTGCCAGCAGTGGAGGACGTGGCCGTAGCGAGCAGTACTTC. Its translation reads: CASSGGRGRSEQYF.